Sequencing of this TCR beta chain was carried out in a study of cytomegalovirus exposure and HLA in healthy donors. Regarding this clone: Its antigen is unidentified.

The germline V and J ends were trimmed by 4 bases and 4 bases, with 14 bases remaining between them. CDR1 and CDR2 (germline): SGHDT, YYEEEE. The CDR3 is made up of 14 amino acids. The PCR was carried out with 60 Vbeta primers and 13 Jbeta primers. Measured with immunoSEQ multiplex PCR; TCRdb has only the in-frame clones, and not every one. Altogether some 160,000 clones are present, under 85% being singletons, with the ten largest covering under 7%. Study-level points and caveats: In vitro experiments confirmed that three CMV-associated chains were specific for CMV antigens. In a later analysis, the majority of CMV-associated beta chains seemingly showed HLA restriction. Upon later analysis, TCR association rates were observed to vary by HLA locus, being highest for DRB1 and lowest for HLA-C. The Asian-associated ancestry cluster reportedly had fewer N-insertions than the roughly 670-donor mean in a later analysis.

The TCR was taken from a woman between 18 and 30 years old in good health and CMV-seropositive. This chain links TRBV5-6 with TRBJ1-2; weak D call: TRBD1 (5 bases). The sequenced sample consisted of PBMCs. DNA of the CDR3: TGTGCCAGCAGCGAGACAGCTTTTCCCTATGGCTACACCTTC. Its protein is CASSETAFPYGYTF.